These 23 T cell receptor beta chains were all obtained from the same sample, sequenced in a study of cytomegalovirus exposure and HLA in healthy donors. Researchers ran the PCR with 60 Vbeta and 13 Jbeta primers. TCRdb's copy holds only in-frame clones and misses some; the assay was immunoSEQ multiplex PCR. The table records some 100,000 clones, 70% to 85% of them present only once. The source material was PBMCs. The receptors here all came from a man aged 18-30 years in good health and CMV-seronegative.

The CDR3 loop reads CASSLVVIPSRHEQFF. The CDR3 DNA is TGCGCCAGCAGCTTGGTGGTTATTCCCAGCAGGCATGAGCAGTTCTTC. The chain recombines TRBV5-1 with TRBJ2-1; D uncertain. Germline V gene lookup returns CDR1 SGHRS and CDR2 YFSETQ. The CDR3 contains 16 residues. The V end was cut by 0 bases, the J end by 8 bases, with 18 bases between.

In DNA form, the CDR3 reads TGTGCCAGCCGCCCCCTGGAGCGATATACCTACGAGCAGTACTTC. Amino acids: CASRPLERYTYEQYF. This rearrangement joins TRBV27 to TRBJ2-7; D not resolved. Looked up from germline, CDR1 is MNHEY and CDR2 is SMNVEV (reference sequence). The CDR3 covers 15 residues. V was shortened by 8 bases and J by 2 bases, with 19 bases between the two germline ends.

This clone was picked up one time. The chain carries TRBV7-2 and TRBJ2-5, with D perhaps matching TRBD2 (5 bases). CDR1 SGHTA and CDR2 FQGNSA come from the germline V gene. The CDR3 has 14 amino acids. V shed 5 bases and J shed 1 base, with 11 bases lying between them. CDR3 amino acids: CASSPAGVQETQYF. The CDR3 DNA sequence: TGTGCCAGCAGCCCGGCCGGGGTCCAAGAGACCCAGTACTTC.

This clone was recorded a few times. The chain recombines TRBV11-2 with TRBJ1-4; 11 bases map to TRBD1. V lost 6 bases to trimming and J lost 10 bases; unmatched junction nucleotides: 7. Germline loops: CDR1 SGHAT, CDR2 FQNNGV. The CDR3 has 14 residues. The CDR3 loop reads CASRPGQGAGKLFF. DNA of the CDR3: TGTGCCAGCAGACCCGGACAGGGGGCAGGAAAACTGTTTTTT.

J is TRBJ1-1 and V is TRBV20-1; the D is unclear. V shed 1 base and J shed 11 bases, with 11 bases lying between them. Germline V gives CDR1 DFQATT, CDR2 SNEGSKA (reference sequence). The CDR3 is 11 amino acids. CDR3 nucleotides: TGCAGTGCTAGAGGGCCCCAGGCCGCTTTCTTT. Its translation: CSARGPQAAFF.

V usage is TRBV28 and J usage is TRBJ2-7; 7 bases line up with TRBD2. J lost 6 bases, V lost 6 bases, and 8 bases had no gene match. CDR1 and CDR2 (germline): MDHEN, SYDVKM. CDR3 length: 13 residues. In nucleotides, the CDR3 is TGTGCCAGCAGAAACGGCGGGAGAAGCGAGCAGTACTTC. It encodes CASRNGGRSEQYF. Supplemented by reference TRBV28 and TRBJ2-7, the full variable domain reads DVKVTQSSRYLVKRTGEKVFLECVQDMDHENMFWYRQDPGLGLRLIYFSYDVKMKEKGDIPEGYSVSREKKERFSLILESASTNQTSMYLCASRNGGRSEQYFGPGTRLTVT.

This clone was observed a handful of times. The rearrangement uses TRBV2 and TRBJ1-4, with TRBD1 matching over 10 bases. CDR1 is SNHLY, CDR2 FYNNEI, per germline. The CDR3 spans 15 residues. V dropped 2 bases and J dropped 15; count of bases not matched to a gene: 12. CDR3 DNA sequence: TGTGCCAGCAGTGAATACGTTAGGGAAGGGACAGGGGTGTTTTTT. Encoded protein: CASSEYVREGTGVFF.

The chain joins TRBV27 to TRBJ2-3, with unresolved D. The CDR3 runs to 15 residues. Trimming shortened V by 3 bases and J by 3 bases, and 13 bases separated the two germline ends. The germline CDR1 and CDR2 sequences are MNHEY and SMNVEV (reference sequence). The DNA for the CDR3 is TGTGCCAGCAGTTTTTCTACCCGGGTTACAGATACGCAGTATTTT. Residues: CASSFSTRVTDTQYF.

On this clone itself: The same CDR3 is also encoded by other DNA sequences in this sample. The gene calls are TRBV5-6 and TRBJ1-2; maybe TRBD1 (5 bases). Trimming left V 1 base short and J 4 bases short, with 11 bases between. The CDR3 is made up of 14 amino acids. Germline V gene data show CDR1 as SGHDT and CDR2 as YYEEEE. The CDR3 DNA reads TGTGCCAGCAGCTTGTCAGGGCGCGTCTATGGCTACACCTTC. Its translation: CASSLSGRVYGYTF.

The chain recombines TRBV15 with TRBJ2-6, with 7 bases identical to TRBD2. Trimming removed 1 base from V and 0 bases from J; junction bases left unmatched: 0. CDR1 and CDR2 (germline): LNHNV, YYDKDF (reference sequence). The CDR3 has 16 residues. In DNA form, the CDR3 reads TGTGCCACCAGCAGAGCTAGCGGCTCTGGGGCCAACGTCCTGACTTTC. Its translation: CATSRASGSGANVLTF.

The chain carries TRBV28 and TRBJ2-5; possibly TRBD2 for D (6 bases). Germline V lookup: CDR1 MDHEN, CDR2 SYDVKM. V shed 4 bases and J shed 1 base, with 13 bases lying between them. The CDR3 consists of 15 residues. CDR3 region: CASSSPGASQETQYF. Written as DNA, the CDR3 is TGTGCCAGCAGTTCGCCGGGAGCCAGCCAAGAGACCCAGTACTTC.

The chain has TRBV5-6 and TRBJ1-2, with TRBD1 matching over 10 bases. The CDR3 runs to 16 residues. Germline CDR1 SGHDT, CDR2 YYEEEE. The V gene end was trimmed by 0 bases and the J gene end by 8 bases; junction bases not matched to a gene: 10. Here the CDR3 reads CASSLAGTGAAGGYTF. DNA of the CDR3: TGTGCCAGCAGCTTGGCCGGGACAGGGGCCGCAGGCGGCTACACCTTC.

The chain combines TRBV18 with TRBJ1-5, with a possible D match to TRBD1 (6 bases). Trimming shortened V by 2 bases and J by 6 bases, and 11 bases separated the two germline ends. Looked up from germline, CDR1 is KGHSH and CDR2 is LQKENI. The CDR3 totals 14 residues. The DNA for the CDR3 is TGTGCCAGCTCACCAGAACAGGGAACTCAGCCCCAGCATTTT. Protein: CASSPEQGTQPQHF.

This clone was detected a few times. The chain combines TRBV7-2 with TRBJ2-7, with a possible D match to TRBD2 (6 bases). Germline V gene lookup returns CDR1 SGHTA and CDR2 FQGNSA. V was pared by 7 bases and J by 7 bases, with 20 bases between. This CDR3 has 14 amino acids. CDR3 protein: CASTPIAGLQEQYF. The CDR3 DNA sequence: TGTGCCAGCACCCCCATCGCGGGGCTGCAAGAGCAGTACTTC.

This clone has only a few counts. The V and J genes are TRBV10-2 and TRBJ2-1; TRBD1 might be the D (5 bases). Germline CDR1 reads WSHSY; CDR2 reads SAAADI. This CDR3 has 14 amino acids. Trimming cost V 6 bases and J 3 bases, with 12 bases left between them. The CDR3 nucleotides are TGCGCCAGCAGGCAAACACAGGACTACAATGAGCAGTTCTTC. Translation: CASRQTQDYNEQFF.

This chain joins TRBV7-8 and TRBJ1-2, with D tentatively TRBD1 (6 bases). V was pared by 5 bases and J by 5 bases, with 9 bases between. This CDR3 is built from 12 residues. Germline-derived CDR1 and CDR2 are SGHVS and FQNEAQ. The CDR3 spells CASSQTGYGYTF. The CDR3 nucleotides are TGTGCCAGCAGCCAGACAGGTTATGGCTACACCTTC. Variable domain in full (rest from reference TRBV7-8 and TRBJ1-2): GAGVSQSPRYKVAKRGQDVALRCDPISGHVSLFWYQQALGQGPEFLTYFQNEAQLDKSGLPSDRFFAERPEGSVSTLKIQRTQQEDSAVYLCASSQTGYGYTFGSGTRLTVV.

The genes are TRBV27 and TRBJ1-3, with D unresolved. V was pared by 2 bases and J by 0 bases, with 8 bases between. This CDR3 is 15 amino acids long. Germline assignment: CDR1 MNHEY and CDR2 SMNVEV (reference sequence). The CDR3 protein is CASSLGTASGNTIYF. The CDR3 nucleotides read TGTGCCAGCAGTTTAGGCACAGCCTCTGGAAACACCATATATTTT.

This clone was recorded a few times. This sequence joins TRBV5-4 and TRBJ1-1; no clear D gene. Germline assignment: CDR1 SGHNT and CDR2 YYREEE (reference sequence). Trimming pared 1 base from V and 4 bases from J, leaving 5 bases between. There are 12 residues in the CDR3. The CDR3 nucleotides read TGTGCCAGCAGCTTGTCAGGCACTGAAGCTTTCTTT. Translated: CASSLSGTEAFF.

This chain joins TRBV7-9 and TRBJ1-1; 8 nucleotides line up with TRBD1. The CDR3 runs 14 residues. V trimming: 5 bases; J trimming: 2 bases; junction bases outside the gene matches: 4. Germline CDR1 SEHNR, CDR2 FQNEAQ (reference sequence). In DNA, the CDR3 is TGTGCCAGCAGCCGCGGACAGGGTAACACTGAAGCTTTCTTT. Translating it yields CASSRGQGNTEAFF.

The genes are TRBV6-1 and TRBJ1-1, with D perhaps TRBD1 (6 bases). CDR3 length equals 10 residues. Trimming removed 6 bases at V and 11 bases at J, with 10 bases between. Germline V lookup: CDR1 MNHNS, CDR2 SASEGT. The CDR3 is CASRHRDAFF. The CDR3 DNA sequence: TGTGCCAGCAGACACAGGGACGCTTTCTTT.

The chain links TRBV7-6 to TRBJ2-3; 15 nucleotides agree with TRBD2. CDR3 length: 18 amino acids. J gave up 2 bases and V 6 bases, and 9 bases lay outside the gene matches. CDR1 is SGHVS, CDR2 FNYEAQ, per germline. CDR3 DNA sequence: TGTGCCAGCAGTTACGGGACTAGCGGGAGGCGGGACACAGATACGCAGTATTTT. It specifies CASSYGTSGRRDTDTQYF.

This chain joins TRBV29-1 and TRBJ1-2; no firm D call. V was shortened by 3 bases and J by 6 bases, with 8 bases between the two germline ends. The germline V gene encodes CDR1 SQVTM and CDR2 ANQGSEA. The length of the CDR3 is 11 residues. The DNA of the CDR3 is TGCAGCGTTGACTTCGGGGATGGCTACACCTTC. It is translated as CSVDFGDGYTF.

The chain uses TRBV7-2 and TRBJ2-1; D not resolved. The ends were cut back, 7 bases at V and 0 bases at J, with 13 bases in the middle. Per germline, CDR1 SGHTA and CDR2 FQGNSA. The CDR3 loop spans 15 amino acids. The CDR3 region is CASTIVDSSYNEQFF. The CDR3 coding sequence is TGTGCCAGCACCATAGTTGATAGCTCCTACAATGAGCAGTTCTTC.